This TCR beta chain was retrieved from a study of technical replicates of blood from a handful of donors. Some clones are missing from TCRdb's copy, which holds only in-frame ones; the method was immunoSEQ multiplex PCR. This sample carries approximately 81,000 clones, 81% of them seen once, and the ten largest clones take roughly 3.7%. V trimming: 0 bases; J trimming: 5 bases; junction bases outside the gene matches: 4. CDR3 length equals 14 residues. The germline gives CDR1 SGHRS, CDR2 YFSETQ. Comments on this clone: Other DNA sequences from this sample encode an identical CDR3 as well.

The sample consisted of PBMCs. This rearrangement joins TRBV5-1 to TRBJ1-1, with 7 bases aligning to TRBD1. This TCR came from a human donor in good health. Some clones in this sample may be carry-over from other donors' samples. CDR3 in amino acids: CASSLAGGGTEAFF. Written as DNA, the CDR3 is TGCGCCAGCAGCTTGGCAGGGGGTGGAACTGAAGCTTTCTTT. The full variable domain, rest sourced from reference TRBV5-1 and TRBJ1-1, is KAGVTQTPRYLIKTRGQQVTLSCSPISGHRSVSWYQQTPGQGLQFLFEYFSETQRNKGNFPGRFSGRQFSNSRSEMNVSTLELGDSALYLCASSLAGGGTEAFFGQGTRLTVV.